The subject of this entry is one T cell receptor (beta chain). The data were taken from a study of blood T cell repertoires in COVID-19. Turning to the study itself: COVID-19 samples, acute and convalescent, were from the United States, Italy and Spain.

This CDR3 region has 13 residues. Trimming removed 0 bases at V and 4 bases at J, with 7 bases between. Germline V gives CDR1 LGHNA, CDR2 YSLEER. Assay: immunoSEQ multiplex PCR; the TCRdb copy retains only in-frame clones and omits some. The table shows fewer than 350,000 clones, with 89% occurring only once. Recovered status in Cohort 3 required two negative PCRs, clearance, or symptom resolution. The sample was PBMCs or T cells enriched from blood (not recorded which). This chain uses TRBV4-3 with TRBJ2-7, with D hard to call. The sequence came from a man in his sixties who had recovered from COVID-19. This CDR3 reads CASSQDRRYEQYF. Here the CDR3 DNA reads TGCGCCAGCAGCCAAGATAGGCGGTACGAGCAGTACTTC.